Each of the 5 T cell receptor beta chains below was sequenced from the same sample in a study of memory CD4+ T cells and cytomegalovirus serostatus. Only in-frame clones appear in the TCRdb table, and some are missing; sequencing was by immunoSEQ multiplex PCR. Among 50,000 to 75,000 clones listed, 82% were seen once. Single viable CD3+CD4+CD8-CD45RO+ cells were sorted as the memory CD4+ T cells. Sequencing input: memory CD4+ T cells from blood. These receptors were taken from an adult in good health and CMV-seronegative.

The chain links TRBV7-2 to TRBJ2-3, with D hard to call. Germline V lookup: CDR1 SGHTA, CDR2 FQGNSA. The CDR3 consists of 13 residues. V was cut by 5 bases and J by 0 bases, with 6 bases left in between. CDR3 loop: CASSPASTDTQYF. The CDR3 DNA reads TGTGCCAGCAGCCCCGCTAGCACAGATACGCAGTATTTT.

The V call is TRBV5-1, the J call TRBJ2-2; TRBD2 matches 11 bases. The CDR3 sequence is 16 residues long. Trimming took 4 bases from V and 4 from J; bases not matched to a gene: 6. Per germline, CDR1 SGHRS and CDR2 YFSETQ. CDR3 DNA sequence: TGCGCCAGCAGCACCTCGACTAGCGGGACCACCGGGGAGCTGTTTTTT. This gives the protein CASSTSTSGTTGELFF.

This clone was observed a single time. As DNA, the CDR3 is TGTGCCAGCAGCTCGAAACAGGGGGCTGAAGCTTTCTTT. Protein product: CASSSKQGAEAFF. This chain links TRBV5-4 with TRBJ1-1; 8 bases are a match to TRBD1. CDR3 length equals 13 residues. From germline, CDR1 is SGHNT and CDR2 YYREEE (reference sequence). The trim removed 3 bases at V and 6 bases at J, leaving 4 bases unmatched.

This clone was seen once. CDR3 loop: CASGLDTGDVGGELFF. The CDR3, as DNA: TGTGCTAGTGGTTTAGATACAGGGGACGTCGGCGGGGAGCTGTTTTTT. This chain uses TRBV12-5 with TRBJ2-2; 7 positions agree with TRBD1. The CDR3 is made up of 16 amino acids. Germline V gives CDR1 LGHNT, CDR2 FRNRAP. V shed 3 bases, J shed 7 bases, and the junction held 11 bases outside the gene matches.

V and J are TRBV11-2 and TRBJ2-2; 10 positions agree with TRBD2. Germline CDR1 and CDR2: SGHAT and FQNNGV. The CDR3 covers 17 residues. J gave up 6 bases and V 5 bases, and 12 bases lay outside the gene matches. The CDR3 nucleotides are TGTGCCAGCAGCCCTATCGGGCTAGCGGGAGTCCCCGGGGAGCTGTTTTTT. This encodes CASSPIGLAGVPGELFF.